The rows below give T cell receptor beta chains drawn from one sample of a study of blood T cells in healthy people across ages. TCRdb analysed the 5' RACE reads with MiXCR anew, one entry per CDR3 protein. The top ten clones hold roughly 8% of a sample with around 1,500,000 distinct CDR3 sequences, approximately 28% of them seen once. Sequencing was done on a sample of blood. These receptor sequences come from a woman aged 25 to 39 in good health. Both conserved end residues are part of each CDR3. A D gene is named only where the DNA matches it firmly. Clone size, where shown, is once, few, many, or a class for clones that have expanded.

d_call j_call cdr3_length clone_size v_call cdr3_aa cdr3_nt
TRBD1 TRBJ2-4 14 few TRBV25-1 CASSGTDRVDIQYF TGTGCCAGCAGTGGGACGGACAGGGTGGACATTCAGTACTTC
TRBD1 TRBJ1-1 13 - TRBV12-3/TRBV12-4 CASGDRGGTEAFF TGTGCCAGCGGGGACAGAGGAGGCACTGAAGCTTTCTTT
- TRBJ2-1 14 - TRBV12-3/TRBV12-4 CASSSISGYNEQFF TGTGCCAGCAGCTCCATTAGCGGATACAATGAGCAGTTCTTC
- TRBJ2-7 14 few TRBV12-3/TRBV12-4 CASGPGRLAREQYF TGTGCCAGCGGGCCGGGACGACTCGCGAGGGAGCAGTACTTC
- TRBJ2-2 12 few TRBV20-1 CSVSGNTGELFF TGCAGTGTGTCGGGGAACACCGGGGAGCTGTTTTTT
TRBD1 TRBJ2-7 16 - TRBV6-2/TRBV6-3 CASSSLRTGPTYEQYF TGTGCCAGCAGTTCCCTGCGGACAGGGCCCACCTACGAGCAGTACTTC
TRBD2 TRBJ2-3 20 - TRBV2 CASSWPGPGTSGGPTDTQYF TGTGCCAGCAGTTGGCCCGGCCCGGGGACTAGCGGGGGGCCGACAGATACGCAGTATTTT
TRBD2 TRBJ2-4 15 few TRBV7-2 CASSLARSGTSKQYF TGTGCCAGCAGCTTAGCGCGTAGCGGGACATCGAAGCAGTACTTC
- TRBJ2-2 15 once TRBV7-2 CASRSQGAGTGELFF TGTGCCAGCAGGTCTCAGGGTGCTGGAACCGGGGAGCTGTTTTTT
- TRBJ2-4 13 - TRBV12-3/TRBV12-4 CASILTETNEQYF TGTGCCAGCATTCTGACCGAAACCAATGAGCAGTACTTC
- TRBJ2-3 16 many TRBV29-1 CSVGTRLAGGMDTQYF TGCAGCGTTGGAACGAGGCTGGCAGGGGGGATGGATACGCAGTATTTT
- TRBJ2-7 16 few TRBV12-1 CASSFAASGHTGEQYF TGTGCCAGCAGCTTTGCGGCTAGCGGGCACACGGGGGAGCAGTACTTC
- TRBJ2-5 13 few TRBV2 CASSELGLETQYF TGTGCCAGCAGTGAGTTAGGGTTGGAGACCCAGTACTTC
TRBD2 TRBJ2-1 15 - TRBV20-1 CSARGKIAGYQEQFF TGCAGTGCCCGGGGGAAGATAGCGGGGTACCAGGAGCAGTTCTTC
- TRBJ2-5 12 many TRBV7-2 CASSRSIETQYF TGTGCCAGCAGCCGTTCCATTGAGACCCAGTACTTC
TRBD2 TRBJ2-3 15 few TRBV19 CASSPLSGGRDTQYF TGTGCCAGTAGCCCACTAAGCGGGGGGCGCGATACGCAGTATTTT
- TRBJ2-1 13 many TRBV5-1 CASSRPTNNEQFF TGCGCCAGCTCAAGGCCGACAAACAATGAGCAGTTCTTC
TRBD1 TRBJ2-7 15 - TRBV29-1 CSVEDLGDSSYEQYF TGCAGCGTTGAAGACCTGGGGGACAGCTCCTACGAGCAGTACTTC
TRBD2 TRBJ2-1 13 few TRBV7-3 CASSLEAGGPQFF TGTGCCAGCAGCCTCGAAGCGGGGGGCCCACAGTTCTTC
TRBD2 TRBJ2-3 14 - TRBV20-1 CSARLAGATDTQYF TGCAGTGCTAGACTAGCGGGAGCCACAGATACGCAGTATTTT
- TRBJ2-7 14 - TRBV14 CASSQVATRREQYF TGTGCCAGCAGCCAAGTGGCGACTAGACGCGAGCAGTACTTC
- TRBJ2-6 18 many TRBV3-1 CASSQALIFSSGANVLTF TGTGCCAGCAGCCAGGCCCTCATTTTTAGCTCTGGGGCCAACGTCCTGACTTTC
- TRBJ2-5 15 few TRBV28 CASSRGQSLQETQYF TGTGCCAGCAGTCGCGGACAGTCGCTTCAAGAGACCCAGTACTTC
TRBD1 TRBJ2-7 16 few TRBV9 CASSARQGASSYEQYF TGTGCCAGCAGCGCTCGACAGGGGGCCTCCTCCTACGAGCAGTACTTC
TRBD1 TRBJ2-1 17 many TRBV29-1 CSVVFMRGGGRYNEQFF TGCAGCGTTGTGTTCATGAGAGGGGGCGGACGCTACAATGAGCAGTTCTTC
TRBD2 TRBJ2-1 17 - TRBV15 CATSRVGLASSYNEQFF TGTGCCACCAGCAGGGTAGGACTAGCTAGCTCCTACAATGAGCAGTTCTTC
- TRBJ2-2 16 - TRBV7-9 CASSPPGLPDTGKLFF TGTGCCAGCAGCCCCCCGGGGCTTCCAGATACCGGGAAGCTGTTTTTT
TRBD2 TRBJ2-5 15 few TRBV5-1 CASSYNGAGAETQYF TGCGCCAGCAGCTATAATGGAGCGGGGGCTGAGACCCAGTACTTC
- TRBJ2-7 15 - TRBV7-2 CASSLGGGTPYEQYF TGTGCCAGCAGCTTAGGTGGGGGGACCCCCTACGAGCAGTACTTC
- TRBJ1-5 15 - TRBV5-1 CASSVDGSRGQPQHF TGCGCCAGCAGCGTCGATGGAAGTCGGGGTCAGCCCCAGCATTTT
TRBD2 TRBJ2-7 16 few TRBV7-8 CASSWGLAGVVGEQYF TGTGCCAGCAGCTGGGGACTAGCGGGAGTCGTAGGCGAGCAGTACTTC
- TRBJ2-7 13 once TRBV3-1 CASSQAGDFGQYF TGTGCCAGCAGCCAAGCGGGAGACTTTGGGCAGTACTTC
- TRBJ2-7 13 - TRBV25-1 CASIRDGSYEQYF TGTGCCAGCATTCGGGATGGCTCCTACGAGCAGTACTTC
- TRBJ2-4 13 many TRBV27 CASSPSAKNIQYF TGTGCCAGCAGTCCCTCGGCCAAAAACATTCAGTACTTC
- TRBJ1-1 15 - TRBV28 CASSTRGGGGAEAFF TGTGCCAGCAGTACCAGGGGAGGAGGGGGAGCTGAAGCTTTCTTT
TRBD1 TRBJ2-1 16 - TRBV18 CASSPYWGQGRNEQFF TGTGCCAGCTCACCCTACTGGGGACAGGGTCGCAATGAGCAGTTCTTC
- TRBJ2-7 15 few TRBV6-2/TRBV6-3 CASTQQGGSVYEQYF TGTGCCAGCACTCAACAGGGCGGGAGCGTCTACGAGCAGTACTTC
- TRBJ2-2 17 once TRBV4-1 CASSRSSQVLGTGELFF TGCGCCAGCAGCCGATCATCGCAGGTCCTGGGGACCGGGGAGCTGTTTTTT
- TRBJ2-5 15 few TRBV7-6 CASIRTRGPQETQYF TGTGCCTCTATCAGGACCCGGGGTCCCCAAGAGACCCAGTACTTC
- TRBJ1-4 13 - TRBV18 CASFSLAGEKLFF TGTGCCAGCTTCTCCTTGGCGGGGGAAAAACTGTTTTTT
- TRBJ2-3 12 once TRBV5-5 CASSFQGPPQYF TGTGCCAGCAGCTTCCAAGGCCCCCCCCAGTATTTT
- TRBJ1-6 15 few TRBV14 CASSPDIGGNSPLHF TGTGCCAGCAGTCCAGATATCGGGGGGAATTCACCCCTCCACTTT
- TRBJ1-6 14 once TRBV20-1 CSAQIGQQNSPLHF TGCAGTGCTCAAATCGGGCAACAGAATTCACCCCTCCACTTT
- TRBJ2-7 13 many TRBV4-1 CASSQAYPYEQYF TGCGCCAGCAGCCAAGCCTACCCCTACGAGCAGTACTTC
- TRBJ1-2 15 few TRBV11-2 CASSLSRASNYGYTF TGTGCCAGCAGCTTATCCAGGGCCTCTAACTATGGCTACACCTTC